The 15 T cell receptor beta chains below were found in one sample sequenced in a study of CD8+ T cells in alopecia areata. Extraction of RNA preceded its reverse transcription into cDNA, which served as the sequencing template. Produced via immunoSEQ multiplex PCR; TCRdb's table is partial and in-frame only. The top ten hold over 15% of the sample, which has some 130,000 clones, approximately 48% seen once. The input for sequencing was CD8+ T cells sorted from blood, taken at week 0. The receptors derive from a human donor with alopecia areata.

This clone showed up many times. The J gene is TRBJ2-3, the V gene TRBV6-4; no firm D call. Germline loops: CDR1 MRHNA, CDR2 SNTAGT. The CDR3 runs to 13 residues. V was cut by 3 bases and J by 6 bases, with 10 bases left in between. The CDR3 DNA sequence: TGTGCCAGCAGTGATCGCTCAACTGATACGCAGTATTTT. Translation gives CASSDRSTDTQYF.

This clone has a handful of counts. The rearrangement links TRBV9 to TRBJ1-2, with D perhaps TRBD1 (6 bases). V was clipped by 3 bases and J by 4 bases, with 10 bases between them. This CDR3 spans 13 amino acids. Germline V lookup: CDR1 SGDLS, CDR2 YYNGEE. The CDR3 DNA reads as TGTGCCAGCAGCGGGACAGCTCTCTATGGCTACACCTTC. Translated: CASSGTALYGYTF.

Regarding this clone: The identical CDR3 is also encoded by other nucleotide sequences in the sample. V usage is TRBV5-1 and J usage is TRBJ1-1; a weak D match, TRBD1 (6 bases). Germline lookup yields CDR1 SGHRS and CDR2 YFSETQ. There are 15 residues in the CDR3. V was trimmed by 2 bases and J by 0 bases, leaving 11 bases between them. In nucleotides, the CDR3 is TGCGCCAGCAGCTTTTCCCAGGGGTTGAACACTGAAGCTTTCTTT. Residues: CASSFSQGLNTEAFF.

This clone was detected only a few times. The chain uses TRBV7-2 and TRBJ1-6; tentative D call: TRBD1 (5 bases). CDR1 and CDR2 (germline): SGHTA, FQGNSA. The V end lost 1 base, the J end lost 9 bases, and 16 bases lay between the germline ends. The CDR3 is made up of 16 amino acids. The DNA of the CDR3 is TGTGCCAGCAGCTTAGACCCAGGCAGGGCGGGTTCACCCCTCCACTTT. Translation: CASSLDPGRAGSPLHF.

The chain recombines TRBV4-2 with TRBJ1-2; unclear D gene. In germline, CDR1 is LGHNA, CDR2 YNFKEQ. The V and J ends lost 8 bases and 2 bases respectively, with 12 bases between them. This CDR3 region has 13 residues. For the CDR3, the DNA is TGTGCCAGCTCCCATTCCGTGAACTATGGCTACACCTTC. It specifies CASSHSVNYGYTF.

The chain is built from TRBV19 and TRBJ2-1; a weak D match, TRBD2 (5 bases). V lost 3 bases to trimming and J lost 5 bases, with 14 bases between them. Per germline, CDR1 LNHDA and CDR2 SQIVND (reference sequence). This CDR3 is built from 15 residues. The CDR3 DNA reads as TGTGCCAGTAGTATCTCCCCAGAGGGCAACAATGAGCAGTTCTTC. Its translation is CASSISPEGNNEQFF.

CDR3 coding DNA: TGCAGCGTTGAGAGGTACCGCGAAACAGGAGGAGAGACCCAGTACTTC. Its protein is CSVERYRETGGETQYF. The chain is built from TRBV29-1 and TRBJ2-5, with D perhaps TRBD1 or TRBD2 (5 bases each). Germline V CDR1 and CDR2: SQVTM, ANQGSEA. Deletions cut 3 bases from V and 4 bases from J, with 21 bases between. The CDR3 runs to 16 residues. Full variable domain (remainder filled in from reference TRBV29-1 and TRBJ2-5): SAVISQKPSRDICQRGTSLTIQCQVDSQVTMMFWYRQQPGQSLTLIATANQGSEATYESGFVIDKFPISRPNLTFSTLTVSNMSPEDSSIYLCSVERYRETGGETQYFGPGTRLLVL.

This clone was counted between two and nine times. The chain couples TRBV6-5 to TRBJ2-3; 8 nucleotides agree with TRBD2. With V trimmed by 6 bases and J by 4 bases, 6 bases remained unmatched. The germline gives CDR1 MNHEY, CDR2 SVGAGI. This CDR3 has 14 amino acids. CDR3 sequence reads: CASSFGGESDTQYF. CDR3 sequence (DNA): TGTGCCAGCAGCTTCGGGGGGGAGTCAGATACGCAGTATTTT.

This chain joins TRBV6-5 and TRBJ2-7; no firm D call. The V gene lost 4 bases and the J gene lost 5 bases, with 9 bases spanning the gap. CDR3 length: 12 residues. Germline assignment: CDR1 MNHEY and CDR2 SVGAGI. CDR3 amino acids: CASSSSPNEQYF. The CDR3 DNA sequence: TGTGCCAGCAGTTCAAGCCCCAACGAGCAGTACTTC.

V gene TRBV10-3 combines with J gene TRBJ2-3, with 8 positions matching TRBD1. V shed 3 bases and J 3 bases; nucleotides not matched to a gene: 5. Germline-derived CDR1 and CDR2 are ENHRY and SYGVKD. The CDR3 is 15 residues long. As DNA, the CDR3 is TGTGCCATCAGTGATCCGACAGGGGTAACAGATACGCAGTATTTT. It translates to CAISDPTGVTDTQYF.

This clone was detected a few times. The same CDR3 also results from other DNA sequences found in this sample. The CDR3 spells CASSPTGGADTQYF. DNA of the CDR3: TGTGCCAGCAGCCCGACTGGGGGAGCAGATACGCAGTATTTT. The rearrangement links TRBV7-3 to TRBJ2-3; the D gene could be TRBD1 or TRBD2 (5 bases each). In germline, CDR1 is SGHTA, CDR2 FQGTGA. V lost 5 bases to trimming and J lost 4 bases, with 13 bases between them. The CDR3 spans 14 residues.

The chain uses TRBV29-1 and TRBJ2-5; D is uncertain. Trimming stripped 0 bases from V and 4 bases from J, with 12 bases between. CDR1 SQVTM and CDR2 ANQGSEA come from the germline V gene. CDR3 length: 14 residues. The chain's CDR3 is CSVEETTKAETQYF. The CDR3 DNA reads as TGCAGCGTTGAAGAGACCACGAAGGCAGAGACCCAGTACTTC.

This sequence joins TRBV13 and TRBJ1-2; 9 nucleotides align to TRBD1. Germline lookup yields CDR1 PRHDT and CDR2 FYEKMQ (reference sequence). There are 14 residues in the CDR3. V dropped 0 bases and J dropped 6; count of bases not matched to a gene: 2. CDR3 in DNA: TGTGCCAGCAGCTTAGGAACAGGGGGCCATGGCTACACCTTC. Translation: CASSLGTGGHGYTF.

The V call is TRBV30, the J call TRBJ2-3; 7 nucleotides agree with TRBD2. The CDR3 has 15 amino acids. Germline CDR1 GTSNPN, CDR2 SVGIG (reference sequence). With 1 base clipped from V and 8 bases from J, the junction kept 12 bases outside the gene matches. CDR3 protein: CAWSADPGGMGTQYF. The CDR3, as DNA: TGTGCCTGGAGTGCCGACCCGGGGGGAATGGGTACGCAGTATTTT.

This sequence joins TRBV4-1 and TRBJ2-7; D may correspond to TRBD1 or TRBD2 (5 bases each). The germline CDR1 and CDR2 sequences are MGHRA and YSYEKL. The V end lost 1 base, the J end lost 3 bases, and 10 bases lay between the germline ends. CDR3 size: 14 residues. The CDR3 DNA reads as TGCGCCAGCAGCCAAGTTGGGACCTACTACGAGCAGTACTTC. Protein product: CASSQVGTYYEQYF.